This T cell receptor (beta chain) is from a study of immune evolution from preneoplasia to lung adenocarcinoma. Study-level results: Top clone share appeared to fall from AAH through AIS, MIA, adenocarcinoma.

Worth noting for this clone: Antigen specificity is unknown.

Data came from immunoSEQ multiplex PCR; TCRdb stores just in-frame clones and leaves some out. The table includes 2,000 to 3,000 clones, around 85% detected once. The sequencing input was FFPE normal lung tissue adjacent to the tumor. The sequence came from a person aged 45-60 years with lung adenocarcinoma.

In DNA form, the CDR3 reads TGCGCCAGCAGCCAAGATCCCTACAGGGGCGCTACCGGGAACACTGAAGCTTTCTTT. Translation gives CASSQDPYRGATGNTEAFF. This chain uses TRBV4-1 with TRBJ1-1; 7 bases are shared with TRBD1. The CDR3 runs to 19 residues. Germline CDR1 is MGHRA and CDR2 is YSYEKL. The trim removed 0 bases at V and 1 base at J, leaving 14 bases unmatched.